Presented here are 23 T cell receptor beta chains from one specimen sequenced in a study of tumor-infiltrating lymphocytes in primary liver carcinoma. Unsorted whole blood supplied the blood RNA, and germline DNA was isolated too. cDNA specific to TCR beta was made from around 530 ng of total RNA, with a constant-region primer employed for priming. Generation of the TCR beta libraries relied on three nested multiplex PCR rounds using slightly modified ARM-PCR. TRBV1-TRBV30 forward primers paired with a C-beta reverse primer were used in the first two PCR rounds, which ran approximately 10 cycles each. TCRdb analysed the multiplex PCR reads with MiXCR anew, one entry per CDR3 protein. Seen here are about 310,000 distinct CDR3 sequences, over 55% observed once, and the top ten hold roughly 8.6%. Sequenced sample: peripheral blood. Receptors originate from a man aged 40-49 years with primary liver carcinoma and hepatitis B virus infection.

Comments on this clonotype: A read error may produce the germline difference seen at one junction end. The chain joins TRBV11-2 to TRBJ1-1; no firm D call. The CDR3 is 14 residues long. The germline V gene encodes CDR1 SGHAT and CDR2 FQNNGV. The CDR3 is CAGSLVLRRTEAFF. CDR3 nucleotides: TGTGCCGGCAGCTTAGTGCTCCGAAGGACTGAAGCTTTCTTT.

The rearrangement uses TRBV25-1 and TRBJ1-1; a weak D match, TRBD1 (6 bases). CDR3 length: 17 amino acids. CDR1 is MGHDK and CDR2 is SYGVNS in the germline V gene. Trimming removed 7 bases at V and 1 base at J, with 22 bases between. This CDR3 reads CASMTTGGEVGNTEAFF. CDR3 bases: TGTGCCAGCATGACGACAGGAGGAGAGGTAGGGAACACTGAAGCTTTCTTT.

This clonotype was counted a single time. This may be a read error, as it is one base from a much larger clone. The chain has TRBV11-2 and TRBJ2-1; the D call may be TRBD1 or TRBD2 (5 bases each). CDR3 length equals 11 residues. Germline CDR1 is SGHAT and CDR2 is FQNNGV. The CDR3 nucleotides read TGTGCCAGCAGCTTGGTGGGGGAGCAGTCCTTC. Its translation: CASSLVGEQSF.

This clonotype was detected many times. The CDR3 spells CASSYSPRRNTEAFF. CDR3 nucleotide sequence: TGTGCCAGCAGTTACTCCCCCCGGAGGAACACTGAAGCTTTCTTT. The chain recombines TRBV6-6 with TRBJ1-1; D ambiguous. V lost 0 bases and J 1 base, leaving 9 bases between the germline ends. Germline loops: CDR1 MNHNY, CDR2 SVGAGI (reference sequence). The CDR3 loop spans 15 amino acids.

In regard to this clonotype: A junction boundary mismatches the germline segment, possibly from a read error. The J gene is TRBJ2-1, the V gene TRBV14; no definite D call. The CDR3 runs 16 residues. The V gene's germline CDR1 is SGHDN and CDR2 FVKESK. This CDR3 is CAGSHEDRRFYNEQFF. The CDR3 DNA reads as TGTGCCGGCAGCCATGAGGATCGGCGCTTCTACAATGAGCAGTTCTTC.

In the case of this clonotype: A much larger clone sits a single nucleotide away, making a read error possible. Here the CDR3 omits its conserved ending phenylalanine or tryptophan, so a read error is the likely source. The chain has TRBV6-1 and TRBJ1-2, with 7 bases lining up with TRBD1. CDR3 length: 14 amino acids. V gave up 6 bases and J gave up 1 base; unmatched junction bases: 5. The V gene's germline CDR1 is MNHNS and CDR2 SASEGT. This CDR3 reads CASSRDSINYGYTL. The CDR3 DNA is TGTGCCAGCAGCCGGGACAGCATTAACTATGGCTACACCTTA.

Turning to this clonotype: A much more abundant neighbour one base away suggests this may be a read error. Because the CDR3 is missing its conserved closing phenylalanine or tryptophan, this is likely a read error. The chain has TRBV12-3 or TRBV12-4 and TRBJ2-1; the match to TRBD2 covers 14 bases. Germline trimming cut 7 bases from V and 0 bases from J; bases unmatched to any gene: 11. The CDR3 spans 19 residues. In DNA form, the CDR3 reads TGTGCCAGCACCCTTTCGGGACTAGCGGGAGTGGGCTCCTACAATGAGCAGTTCCTC. The encoded protein is CASTLSGLAGVGSYNEQFL.

This chain connects TRBV28 to TRBJ2-7; D assignment may be TRBD1 or TRBD2 (5 bases each). Per germline, CDR1 MDHEN and CDR2 SYDVKM. The CDR3 sequence is 12 residues long. The ends were cut back, 6 bases at V and 5 bases at J, with 11 bases in the middle. The CDR3 sequence is CASSSRDDEQYF. CDR3 coding DNA: TGTGCCAGCAGCTCTCGGGACGACGAGCAGTACTTC.

Notes on this clonotype: Possible read error: a much larger clone is one base away. The chain recombines TRBV11-2 with TRBJ2-1; the match to TRBD2 covers 10 bases. Germline assignment: CDR1 SGHAT and CDR2 FQNNGV. The CDR3 covers 15 residues. For the CDR3, the DNA is TGTGCCAGCAGCCCCCTAGCGGGAGAGTACAATGAGCAGCTCTTC. It is translated as CASSPLAGEYNEQLF.

This clonotype was counted a few times. This chain uses TRBV12-1 with TRBJ2-7. TRBV12-1 is designated a pseudogene. There are 14 residues in the CDR3. CDR3 residues: CASGFDPDSYEQYF. The CDR3 region has the DNA TGTGCCAGCGGCTTTGATCCAGATTCCTACGAGCAGTACTTC.

This clonotype has a count of ten or more. V gene TRBV4-3 combines with J gene TRBJ1-6; tentatively, D is TRBD1 (5 bases). The CDR3 extends over 13 amino acids. With 5 bases removed from V and 8 bases from J, the gap between germline ends came to 10 bases. CDR1 is LGHNA and CDR2 is YSLEER in the germline V gene. The CDR3 is CASSRGGDSPLHF. For the CDR3, the DNA is TGCGCCAGCAGCAGGGGAGGGGATTCACCCCTCCACTTT.

With respect to this clonotype: A read error is possible here, since a much larger clone lies one base away. The chain links TRBV6-6 to TRBJ2-5; D is perhaps TRBD2 (6 bases). This CDR3 comprises 15 residues. Germline lookup yields CDR1 MNHNY and CDR2 SVGAGI (reference sequence). V was shortened by 6 bases and J by 4 bases, with 18 bases between the two germline ends. The CDR3 DNA sequence: TGTGCCAGCAGGCCAAGAATAGAGGGAGGAGAGACCCAGTACTTC. It translates to CASRPRIEGGETQYF.

V and J are TRBV6-1 and TRBJ2-2, with 10 nucleotides matching TRBD1. The J segment lost 2 bases and the V segment lost 11 bases, leaving 23 bases of the junction unmatched. The CDR3 has 20 amino acids. Germline CDR1 reads MNHNS; CDR2 reads SASEGT. The CDR3 nucleotides read TGTGCCGGCGTAAAACCGGGACAGGGGCCGGAACTGTATAACACCGGGGAGCTGTTTTTT. Its translation: CAGVKPGQGPELYNTGELFF.

Concerning this clonotype: This may arise from a read error, as a much more abundant clone is one base away. The genes are TRBV29-1 and TRBJ2-1; 7 nucleotides agree with TRBD1. The CDR3 has 12 residues. Germline lookup yields CDR1 SQVTM and CDR2 ANQGSEA. The CDR3 DNA reads as TGCAGCGGGGGACAGCCGTACAATGGGCAGTTCTTC. Amino acid sequence: CSGGQPYNGQFF.

V and J are TRBV29-1 and TRBJ2-5; D is unresolved. The CDR3 spans 14 residues. Trimming stripped 8 bases from V and 3 bases from J, with 19 bases between. Germline lookup yields CDR1 SQVTM and CDR2 ANQGSEA. The CDR3 is CSLVRSGREETQYF. The CDR3 coding sequence is TGCAGCCTCGTACGGTCGGGCAGAGAAGAGACCCAGTACTTC.

The genes are TRBV7-9 and TRBJ2-7; no firm D call. Trimming removed 5 bases at V and 3 bases at J, with 20 bases between. This CDR3 has 16 amino acids. CDR1 and CDR2 from the germline V gene are SEHNR and FQNEAQ (reference sequence). The DNA of the CDR3 is TGTGCCAGCAGCCCCTGGACCGGTGTTGGTTACTACGAGCAGTACTTC. This codes for CASSPWTGVGYYEQYF. Variable domain in full (rest from reference TRBV7-9 and TRBJ2-7): DTGVSQNPRHKITKRGQNVTFRCDPISEHNRLYWYRQTLGQGPEFLTYFQNEAQLEKSRLLSDRFSAERPKGSFSTLEIQRTEQGDSAMYLCASSPWTGVGYYEQYFGPGTRLTVT.

In the case of this clonotype: A much bigger clone sits one base away, suggesting this may be a read error. The J gene is TRBJ2-7, the V gene TRBV29-1; weak D call: TRBD1 (6 bases). Looked up from germline, CDR1 is SQVTM and CDR2 is ANQGSEA. V was clipped by 7 bases and J by 3 bases, with 10 bases between them. This CDR3 spans 11 amino acids. DNA for the CDR3: TGCAGCGGGATAGGGGGCTACGAGCAGTACTTC. Translated, it gives CSGIGGYEQYF.

Comment on this clonotype: The missing conserved phenylalanine or tryptophan at the end of this CDR3 makes a read error likely. The chain is built from TRBV6-1 and TRBJ1-1; TRBD1 agrees at 8 bases. The V gene's germline CDR1 is MNHNS and CDR2 SASEGT. This CDR3 has 14 amino acids. The J segment lost 7 bases and the V segment lost 5 bases, leaving 9 bases of the junction unmatched. The CDR3 region is CASSSDRVVGEAFI. In DNA, the CDR3 is TGTGCCAGCAGTTCGGACAGGGTAGTGGGTGAAGCTTTCATT.

The gene calls are TRBV7-9 and TRBJ2-1; D is possibly TRBD2 (5 bases). The CDR3 extends over 16 amino acids. In germline, CDR1 is SEHNR, CDR2 FQNEAQ (reference sequence). Deletions cut 1 base from V and 5 bases from J, with 15 bases between. CDR3 residues: CASSLGLTGTHNEQFF. CDR3 bases: TGTGCCAGCAGCTTAGGGCTAACGGGAACTCACAATGAGCAGTTCTTC.

Comments on this clonotype: This likely comes from a read error, as the CDR3 has no conserved phenylalanine or tryptophan at its end. The rearrangement links TRBV7-9 to TRBJ2-1; no definite D call. This CDR3 comprises 13 residues. V was clipped by 7 bases and J by 4 bases, with 11 bases between them. Germline V CDR1 and CDR2: SEHNR, FQNEAQ (reference sequence). The CDR3 DNA follows: TGTGCCAGCACCCATCTTCCTTACAATGAGCAGTTCTTA. This sequence encodes CASTHLPYNEQFL.

As for this clonotype: The junction departs from germline at one end; a sequencing error may be responsible. For the CDR3, the DNA is TGCGCCAGCCAGCTGGCTAGCGGCCTGGGAAATGAGCACTTCTTC. It translates to CASQLASGLGNEHFF. The chain recombines TRBV11-3 with TRBJ2-1, with 7 bases aligning to TRBD2. The CDR3 is 15 amino acids. Looked up from germline, CDR1 is SGHNT and CDR2 is YENEEA.

A word on this clonotype: An end of the junction does not agree with germline; a read error may underlie this. V gene TRBV11-2 combines with J gene TRBJ1-5; D is unresolved. The CDR3 consists of 13 residues. Germline assignment: CDR1 SGHAT and CDR2 FQNNGV. The CDR3 bases are TGTGCCAGTAGCTTACTCTACAATCAGCCCCAGCATTTT. It codes for CASSLLYNQPQHF.

The table lists this clonotype with a count of one. At one boundary the junction diverges from the germline segment, which might be a read error. This sequence joins TRBV6-1 and TRBJ2-1; D may be TRBD1 or TRBD2 (5 bases each). The CDR3 contains 17 residues. Germline CDR1 MNHNS, CDR2 SASEGT. The CDR3, as DNA: TGTACCAGCAGTGGAGGATTCAAGGGGAGCTCCTACAATGAGCAGTTCTTC. Residues: CTSSGGFKGSSYNEQFF.